The next 13 T cell receptor beta chains were all read from a single sample in a study of cytomegalovirus exposure and HLA in healthy donors. Only in-frame clones appear in the TCRdb table, and some are missing; sequencing was by immunoSEQ multiplex PCR. The sample lists approximately 82,000 clones, roughly 93% occurring once. The sequenced sample was PBMCs. The receptors derive from a man aged 18 to 30 in good health and CMV-seronegative.

As regards this clone: Germline and junction disagree at one end, which may indicate a read error. The CDR3 is CASSGRRGVLFF. The CDR3 nucleotides are TGTGCCAGCAGCGGTAGGCGCGGGGTGCTGTTTTTT. J is TRBJ2-2 and V is TRBV2, with D possibly being TRBD2 (6 bases). This CDR3 has 12 amino acids. Germline loops: CDR1 SNHLY, CDR2 FYNNEI.

The chain employs TRBV7-2 and TRBJ1-2; D is uncertain. V lost 8 bases and J 0 bases, leaving 16 bases between the germline ends. The CDR3 is made up of 15 amino acids. Germline lookup yields CDR1 SGHTA and CDR2 FQGNSA. DNA for the CDR3: TGTGCCAGCGGCGAGGTGTGGGTCACTAACTATGGCTACACCTTC. Translating gives CASGEVWVTNYGYTF.

This chain joins TRBV14 and TRBJ1-1; TRBD1 matches at 11 bases. Germline V CDR1 and CDR2: SGHDN, FVKESK. Trimming removed 0 bases from V and 10 bases from J; junction bases left unmatched: 7. This CDR3 is 15 amino acids long. The CDR3 DNA follows: TGTGCCAGCAGCCAAGATTGGACAGGGGGCTTCCGAGCTTTCTTT. This translates into CASSQDWTGGFRAFF.

The chain links TRBV30 to TRBJ1-2; maybe TRBD1 (6 bases). The CDR3 is made up of 14 amino acids. The germline V and J ends were trimmed by 0 bases and 8 bases, with 16 bases remaining between them. The germline V gene encodes CDR1 GTSNPN and CDR2 SVGIG (reference sequence). This chain's CDR3 is CAWSVLTGHSGYTF. CDR3 in DNA: TGTGCCTGGAGTGTACTAACAGGGCATTCGGGCTACACCTTC.

The genes are TRBV6-1 and TRBJ2-3, with D tentatively TRBD2 (5 bases). V was trimmed by 3 bases and J by 4 bases, leaving 14 bases between them. Germline assignment: CDR1 MNHNS and CDR2 SASEGT. This CDR3 spans 15 amino acids. For the CDR3, the DNA is TGTGCCAGCAGTGATGGGGAGCTGGGCGCAGATACGCAGTATTTT. The encoded protein is CASSDGELGADTQYF.

This chain links TRBV5-8 with TRBJ1-1; D might be TRBD1 (5 bases). The CDR3 is 17 residues long. Germline CDR1 SGHTS, CDR2 YDEGEE. Trimming removed 4 bases from V and 3 bases from J, with 22 bases in between. In nucleotides, the CDR3 is TGTGCCAGCAGCCCCGTAGTCAGGAGAGACAGCCACACTGAAGCTTTCTTT. This translates into CASSPVVRRDSHTEAFF.

The chain carries TRBV2 and TRBJ1-4; no clear D gene. Trimming shortened V by 6 bases and J by 0 bases, and 11 bases separated the two germline ends. This CDR3 contains 15 residues. Germline CDR1 is SNHLY and CDR2 is FYNNEI. This CDR3 reads CASSLAGATNEKLFF. For the CDR3, the DNA is TGTGCCAGCAGCCTCGCCGGAGCAACTAATGAAAAACTGTTTTTT.

V usage is TRBV29-1 and J usage is TRBJ2-4; D possibly corresponds to TRBD2 (6 bases). The CDR3 spans 14 residues. Looked up from germline, CDR1 is SQVTM and CDR2 is ANQGSEA. With 6 bases removed from V and 1 base from J, the gap between germline ends came to 13 bases. The DNA of the CDR3 is TGCAGCGTCCTCCCCACTAGCGCCAAAAACATTCAGTACTTC. Translating gives CSVLPTSAKNIQYF. The variable domain in full, with the rest retrieved from reference TRBV29-1 and TRBJ2-4, is SAVISQKPSRDICQRGTSLTIQCQVDSQVTMMFWYRQQPGQSLTLIATANQGSEATYESGFVIDKFPISRPNLTFSTLTVSNMSPEDSSIYLCSVLPTSAKNIQYFGAGTRLSVL.

V gene TRBV6-5 combines with J gene TRBJ1-2; TRBD1 is a possible D gene (5 bases). The germline CDR1 and CDR2 sequences are MNHEY and SVGAGI. The ends were cut back, 0 bases at V and 3 bases at J, with 11 bases in the middle. The CDR3 loop spans 15 amino acids. CDR3 coding DNA: TGTGCCAGCAGTTACTCGGGGGGGGTCGACTATGGCTACACCTTC. This sequence encodes CASSYSGGVDYGYTF.

In its sample, this clone was seen once. The chain uses TRBV5-1 and TRBJ1-1; TRBD1 agrees at 7 bases. Germline CDR1 is SGHRS and CDR2 is YFSETQ. The trim removed 5 bases at V and 1 base at J, leaving 5 bases unmatched. The CDR3 is 14 amino acids. CDR3 protein: CASRTGAGNTEAFF. CDR3 DNA: TGCGCCAGCAGAACAGGGGCGGGGAACACTGAAGCTTTCTTT.

V is TRBV18 and J is TRBJ2-7, with 8 bases matching TRBD2. This CDR3 spans 14 amino acids. After removal of 2 bases from V and 8 bases from J, the junction contained 8 bases not matched to a gene. CDR1 and CDR2 from the germline V gene are KGHSH and LQKENI. CDR3 in amino acids: CASSPENSGVKQYF. The DNA for the CDR3 is TGTGCCAGCTCACCAGAGAATAGCGGGGTCAAGCAGTACTTC.

CDR3 amino acids: CASSPGLQGLHGYTF. The CDR3 nucleotides read TGCGCCAGCAGCCCAGGTCTGCAGGGGCTGCATGGCTACACCTTC. V and J are TRBV5-1 and TRBJ1-2; possible D gene TRBD1, 6 bases. Germline-derived CDR1 and CDR2 are SGHRS and YFSETQ. The CDR3 has 15 amino acids. Trimming pared 4 bases from V and 6 bases from J, leaving 19 bases between.

The V call is TRBV5-6, the J call TRBJ2-7; TRBD2 is a possible D gene (6 bases). Trimming removed 0 bases from V and 6 bases from J, with 16 bases in between. Per germline, CDR1 SGHDT and CDR2 YYEEEE. The CDR3 contains 15 residues. CDR3 loop: CASSLGGGDLLEQYF. CDR3 DNA: TGTGCCAGCAGCTTGGGTGGAGGGGACCTGCTCGAGCAGTACTTC.